A selection of T cell receptor beta chains follows, all from one sample in a study of Graves' ophthalmopathy and Graves' hyperthyroidism. TCRdb reprocessed the multiplex PCR reads via MiXCR and lists one record per CDR3 protein. The sample yields under 350,000 distinct CDR3 sequences, roughly 16% seen once. Specimen: peripheral blood. These receptors all come from an adult man with Graves' ophthalmopathy. CDR3s include the opening cysteine and the closing phenylalanine or tryptophan. Fields, in order: J gene, clone size, V gene, D gene, CDR3 DNA, CDR3 protein. A D gene is named only where the DNA matches it firmly. Not all rows give a size; the values are once, few, many and, for expanded clones, a class.

TRBJ1-1 | many | TRBV30 | NA | TGTGCCTGGATCCCCCAGGGTTTTGAAGCTTTCTTT | CAWIPQGFEAFF
TRBJ1-1 | NA | TRBV7-2 | NA | TGTGCCAGCAGCTTACTTGGACTGGAGACTGAAGCTTACTTT | CASSLLGLETEAYF
TRBJ2-7 | many | TRBV18 | NA | TGTGCCAGCTCACGCGATCTAACCCGAGTTGAGCAGTACTTC | CASSRDLTRVEQYF
TRBJ1-5 | NA | TRBV4-2 | NA | TGTGCCAGCAGCCAGGGCCAAGGCCAGCCCCAGCATTTT | CASSQGQGQPQHF
TRBJ1-2 | NA | TRBV12-3/TRBV12-4 | NA | TGTGCCAGCAGTTTAAGATTCTATGGCTACACCTTC | CASSLRFYGYTF
TRBJ1-6 | NA | TRBV12-3/TRBV12-4 | NA | TGTGCCAGCAGTCTCTCCCCCTTAAATTCACCCCTCCACTTT | CASSLSPLNSPLHF
TRBJ2-5 | many | TRBV12-3/TRBV12-4 | TRBD2 | TGTGCCAGCAGTTGGCTAGCGGGGGGGTGGAACCAAGAGACCCAGTACTTC | CASSWLAGGWNQETQYF
TRBJ2-7 | many | TRBV7-6 | TRBD1 | TGTGCCAGCAGCCCCCGGGACAGGGATCCCTACGAGCAGTACTTC | CASSPRDRDPYEQYF
TRBJ1-5 | many | TRBV5-5 | TRBD1 | TGTGCCAGCAGCGGGACAGGGGTCAATCAGCCCCAGCATTTT | CASSGTGVNQPQHF
TRBJ1-6 | few | TRBV12-3/TRBV12-4 | TRBD1 | TGTGCCAGCAGTTCCGGACAGGCCCGTAATTCACCCCTCCACTTT | CASSSGQARNSPLHF
TRBJ2-7 | NA | TRBV6-1 | TRBD2 | TGTGCCAGCAGCCGCGGACTAGCGGGACCTGACTCCTACGAGCAGTACTTC | CASSRGLAGPDSYEQYF
TRBJ1-1 | many | TRBV6-5 | TRBD1 | TGTGCCAGCAGTTTGGCTCGGACAGGTATATCTGAAGCTTTCTTT | CASSLARTGISEAFF
TRBJ2-7 | many | TRBV3-1 | TRBD2 | TGTGCCAGCAGCCAAGGACTAGCGGTCTACGAGCAGTACTTC | CASSQGLAVYEQYF
TRBJ1-4 | many | TRBV6-7 | TRBD1 | TGTGCCAGCAGTTACGGGGACAGGGGGGGAAATAATGCCGGTGGTGAAAAACTGTTTTTT | CASSYGDRGGNNAGGEKLFF
TRBJ1-2 | many | TRBV20-1 | NA | TGCAGTGCCCTACAAACAGAGTCGGGCTATGGCTACACCTTC | CSALQTESGYGYTF
TRBJ2-1 | many | TRBV11-1 | TRBD2 | TGTGCCAGCAGCAAAACCGGGACTAGTCGGGATGAGCAGTTCTTC | CASSKTGTSRDEQFF
TRBJ1-2 | once | TRBV6-2/TRBV6-3 | NA | TGTGCCAGCAGTCCTGATTGGTCCTATGGCTACATCTTC | CASSPDWSYGYIF
TRBJ1-2 | few | TRBV6-1 | NA | TGTGCCAGCCGGCCGCCCGCCTATGGCTACACCTTC | CASRPPAYGYTF
TRBJ2-7 | many | TRBV2 | NA | TGTGCCAGCAGTGGGGTAGGGGGGTACGAGCAGTACTTC | CASSGVGGYEQYF
TRBJ1-2 | many | TRBV29-1 | NA | TGCAGCGTTGAGTCCTGGGTGGATGGCTACACCTTC | CSVESWVDGYTF
TRBJ1-6 | few | TRBV12-3/TRBV12-4 | NA | TGTGCCAGCAGTTCCCCAACCGGGATGTATAATTCACCCCTCCACTTT | CASSSPTGMYNSPLHF
TRBJ1-1 | many | TRBV27 | NA | TGTGCCAGCAGTTCCGGGGCCACAATTGAAGCTTTCTTT | CASSSGATIEAFF
TRBJ1-1 | once | TRBV30 | NA | TGTGCCTGGAGTATAGCGGTGAACACTGAAGCTTTCTTT | CAWSIAVNTEAFF
TRBJ1-6 | NA | TRBV7-2 | NA | TGTGCCAGCAGCTTAGAGGGTGGAGTTTCACCCCTCCACTTT | CASSLEGGVSPLHF
TRBJ1-5 | many | TRBV10-3 | NA | TGTGCCTCCGATAGAAGGAGGGATAGCAATCAGCCCCAGCATTTT | CASDRRRDSNQPQHF
TRBJ2-7 | many | TRBV28 | NA | TGTGCCAGCAGCAGGGGAGATTCTCCCTACGAGCAGTACTTC | CASSRGDSPYEQYF
TRBJ1-2 | many | TRBV19 | NA | TGTGCCAGTAGCGCCGGATCTAATAACTATGGCTACACCTTC | CASSAGSNNYGYTF
TRBJ2-7 | many | TRBV28 | NA | TGTGCCAGCAGTTCCCTGGCGGTAGCGGCTCTTGTCGAGCAGTACTTC | CASSSLAVAALVEQYF
TRBJ2-7 | many | TRBV5-1 | NA | TGCGCCGCAAAACCGGGCAGGGCGAGACACGAGCAGTACTTC | CAAKPGRARHEQYF
TRBJ2-5 | many | TRBV2 | NA | TGTGCCAGCAGTGAAGCGCTGGGCAGGACCCAAGAGACCCAGTACTTC | CASSEALGRTQETQYF
TRBJ1-1 | many | TRBV6-2/TRBV6-3 | TRBD1 | TGTGCCAGCAGTTACTCGAGGGGAGACAGGGTGAACACTGAAGCTTTCTTT | CASSYSRGDRVNTEAFF
TRBJ2-2 | few | TRBV28 | NA | TGTGCCAGCAGTTTTTGGAGGGGAAGAGCCGGGGAGCTGTTTTTT | CASSFWRGRAGELFF
TRBJ1-5 | many | TRBV28 | NA | TGTGCCAGCAGGAATTTATGGCCCCAGCATTTT | CASRNLWPQHF
TRBJ2-5 | many | TRBV12-3/TRBV12-4 | NA | TGTGCCAGCAGTTTGAGAGGTCAGCAAGAGACCCAGTACTTC | CASSLRGQQETQYF
TRBJ1-6 | many | TRBV7-9 | NA | TGTGCCAGCAGCTTAGGCCCAGTATATAATTCACCCCTCCACTTT | CASSLGPVYNSPLHF
TRBJ2-4 | many | TRBV11-2 | NA | TGTGCCAGCAGCCCCGCAGAGGGGGGTAATAACATTCAGTACTTC | CASSPAEGGNNIQYF
TRBJ1-2 | NA | TRBV7-2 | TRBD1 | TGTGCCAGCAGCCTAAGACGGGACAGGGGATATGGCTACACCTTC | CASSLRRDRGYGYTF
TRBJ2-7 | many | TRBV27 | NA | TGTGCCAGCAGTTTGCCGGGACGCTCCTACGAGCAGTACTTC | CASSLPGRSYEQYF
TRBJ2-7 | few | TRBV6-1 | NA | TGTGCCAGCAGTGAAATTGAGGAATCCTACGAGCAGTACTTC | CASSEIEESYEQYF
TRBJ1-2 | many | TRBV6-5 | NA | TGTGCCAGCAGTTACATCAGTGGGCAGCTTAACTATGGCTACACCTTC | CASSYISGQLNYGYTF
TRBJ2-7 | NA | TRBV6-2/TRBV6-3 | NA | TGTGCCAGCAGTTACGGGGCAGGGAGATCCTACGAGCAGTACTTC | CASSYGAGRSYEQYF
TRBJ1-1 | NA | TRBV6-1 | TRBD1 | TGTGCCAGCAGTGGTCCAGGGACAGCCATGAACACTGAAGCTTTCTTT | CASSGPGTAMNTEAFF
TRBJ2-2 | many | TRBV5-1 | TRBD1 | TGCGCCAGCAGCTTCGGACAGGGAGCCACCGGGGAGCTGTTTTTT | CASSFGQGATGELFF
TRBJ1-5 | NA | TRBV7-6 | NA | TGTGCCAGCAGCTTAGGAGGGCTCAATCAGCCCCAGCATTTT | CASSLGGLNQPQHF
TRBJ1-5 | many | TRBV2 | NA | TGTGCCAGCAGTGATGTCCGTAACAATCAGCCCCAGCATTTT | CASSDVRNNQPQHF
TRBJ1-2 | few | TRBV6-5 | NA | TGTGCCAGCAGTTACGCACAGGGTATAGATGGCTACACCTTC | CASSYAQGIDGYTF
TRBJ2-7 | NA | TRBV6-1 | TRBD2 | TGTGCCAGTTCCCCTCCGGGCGGGAGGTCCCCTTACGAGCAGTACTTC | CASSPPGGRSPYEQYF
TRBJ1-1 | NA | TRBV25-1 | NA | TGTGCCAGCAGTGTTGCGTGGGACACTGAAGCTTTCTTT | CASSVAWDTEAFF
TRBJ2-7 | many | TRBV29-1 | TRBD2 | TGCAGCGTTGAACGACTAGCCGAAACCTACGAGCAGTACTTC | CSVERLAETYEQYF
TRBJ2-5 | many | TRBV29-1 | NA | TGCAGCGTTGAAGTAGGGCAGGGTGCGTCAACCCTCGAAGAGACCCAGTACTTC | CSVEVGQGASTLEETQYF
TRBJ1-1 | many | TRBV20-1 | NA | TGCAGTGCTAGACAAGCGACAGCCGACACTGAAGCTTTCTTT | CSARQATADTEAFF
TRBJ2-7 | few | TRBV2 | NA | TGTGCCACCCAATCCGCAGGTCCCTACGAGCAGTACTTC | CATQSAGPYEQYF
TRBJ2-7 | many | TRBV27 | NA | TGTGCCACGCGCAGGTCTAGGGGCTACGAGCAGTACTTC | CATRRSRGYEQYF
TRBJ1-3 | many | TRBV6-5 | NA | TGTGCCACCGACCTCCAGGGTTATGCTGGAAACACCATATATTTT | CATDLQGYAGNTIYF
TRBJ2-7 | many | TRBV20-1 | TRBD2 | TGCAGTGCTAGGGTGACTAGCGGGAGGGGCGAGCAGTACTTC | CSARVTSGRGEQYF
TRBJ1-2 | many | TRBV6-5 | NA | TGTGCCAGCAGTTACTCGAGAGGGGCCCGCTTGGGCTACACCTTC | CASSYSRGARLGYTF
TRBJ2-5 | many | TRBV7-9 | TRBD2 | TGTGCCAGCCAAGGGCCGACTAGCGGATGGCAAGAGACCCAGTACTTC | CASQGPTSGWQETQYF